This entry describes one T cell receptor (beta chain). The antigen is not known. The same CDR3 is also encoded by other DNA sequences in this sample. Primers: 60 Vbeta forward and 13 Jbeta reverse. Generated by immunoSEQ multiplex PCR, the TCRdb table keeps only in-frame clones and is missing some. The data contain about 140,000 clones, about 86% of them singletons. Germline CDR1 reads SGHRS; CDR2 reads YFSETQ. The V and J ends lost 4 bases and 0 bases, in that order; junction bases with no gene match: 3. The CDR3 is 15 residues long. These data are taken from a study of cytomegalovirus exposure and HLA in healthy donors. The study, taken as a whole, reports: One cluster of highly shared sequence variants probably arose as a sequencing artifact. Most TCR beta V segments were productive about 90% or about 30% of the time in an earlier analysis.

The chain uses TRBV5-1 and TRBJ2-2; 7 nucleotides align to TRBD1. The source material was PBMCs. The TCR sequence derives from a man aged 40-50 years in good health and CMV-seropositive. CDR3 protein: CASSPGTANTGELFF. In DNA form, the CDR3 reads TGCGCCAGCAGCCCGGGGACAGCGAACACCGGGGAGCTGTTTTTT. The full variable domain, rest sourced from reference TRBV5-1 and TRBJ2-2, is KAGVTQTPRYLIKTRGQQVTLSCSPISGHRSVSWYQQTPGQGLQFLFEYFSETQRNKGNFPGRFSGRQFSNSRSEMNVSTLELGDSALYLCASSPGTANTGELFFGEGSRLTVL.